What follows are 25 T cell receptor beta chains derived from one specimen sequenced in a study of T cells in Graves' hyperthyroidism and ophthalmopathy. The source material, RNA transcripts, was used to amplify TCR beta CDR3 regions. First-round RT-PCR with HTBI primers amplified the TCR CDR3 region. One entry per CDR3 protein results from TCRdb running MiXCR on the multiplex PCR reads. The table shows 600,000 to 750,000 distinct CDR3 sequences, with approximately 15% occurring only once. The sample was blood. The receptors here all came from a man aged 50 to 60 with Graves' hyperthyroidism.

Ten or more counts support this clonotype. V gene TRBV2 combines with J gene TRBJ2-1; D gene unclear. The CDR3 has 15 residues. CDR1 is SNHLY, CDR2 FYNNEI, per germline. Deletions cut 6 bases from V and 6 bases from J, with 18 bases between. The CDR3 DNA reads TGTGCCAGCAGGAATACTCGGGCCTATCGCAATGAGCAGTTCTTC. Its translation is CASRNTRAYRNEQFF.

In this sample, this clonotype turned up a few times. V and J are TRBV5-6 and TRBJ2-3, with D tentatively TRBD2 (5 bases). CDR3 size: 16 residues. Trimming stripped 3 bases from V and 0 bases from J, with 14 bases between. The germline V gene encodes CDR1 SGHDT and CDR2 YYEEEE. The CDR3 DNA reads TGTGCCAGCAGCTCCACGAGAGGGCTAAGCACAGATACGCAGTATTTT. Translated: CASSSTRGLSTDTQYF.

A word on this clonotype: Being one base from a much bigger clone, this may be a read error. The rearrangement uses TRBV12-3 or TRBV12-4 and TRBJ2-4; no clear D gene. Trimming stripped 4 bases from V and 0 bases from J, with 13 bases between. CDR3 size: 16 residues. The CDR3 DNA reads TGTGCCAGCAGTTACAGCCGGGCTGTAGCCAAAAACATTCAGTACTTC. It codes for CASSYSRAVAKNIQYF.

This clonotype turned up a few times. The V gene is TRBV7-2, the J gene TRBJ1-2, with D hard to call. The CDR3 sequence is 14 residues long. The germline CDR1 and CDR2 sequences are SGHTA and FQGNSA. The V gene lost 3 bases and the J gene lost 4 bases, with 12 bases spanning the gap. The CDR3 sequence is CASSLQEWAYGYTF. The CDR3 bases are TGTGCCAGCAGCTTGCAAGAGTGGGCCTATGGCTACACCTTC.

This clonotype was seen a handful of times. V gene TRBV2 combines with J gene TRBJ2-1; the D is unclear. Trimming left V 4 bases short and J 3 bases short, with 7 bases between. Looked up from germline, CDR1 is SNHLY and CDR2 is FYNNEI. The CDR3 has 13 amino acids. The CDR3 sequence: CASSVSNYNEQFF. The CDR3 region has the DNA TGTGCCAGCAGTGTGTCAAACTACAATGAGCAGTTCTTC. Combining the CDR3 with reference TRBV2 and TRBJ2-1 gives the whole variable domain EPEVTQTPSHQVTQMGQEVILRCVPISNHLYFYWYRQILGQKVEFLVSFYNNEISEKSEIFDDQFSVERPDGSNFTLKIRSTKLEDSAMYFCASSVSNYNEQFFGPGTRLTVL.

This clonotype was detected many times. One end of the junction fails to match germline, which may point to a read error. V is TRBV2 and J is TRBJ1-1; tentative D call: TRBD1 (6 bases). The CDR3 is 13 amino acids. The germline V gene encodes CDR1 SNHLY and CDR2 FYNNEI. The CDR3 sequence is CASSYRRDTDAFF. The CDR3 nucleotides are TGTGCCAGCAGTTACAGACGGGACACTGACGCTTTCTTT.

This clonotype has a handful of counts. V gene TRBV19 combines with J gene TRBJ2-1; D not certain. This CDR3 comprises 13 residues. Deletions cut 1 base from V and 5 bases from J, with 6 bases between. Germline V CDR1 and CDR2: LNHDA, SQIVND (reference sequence). CDR3 sequence: CASSIGHNNEQFF. The CDR3 bases are TGTGCCAGTAGTATAGGTCATAACAATGAGCAGTTCTTC. Looking up the rest from reference TRBV19 and TRBJ2-1 gives the full variable domain: DGGITQSPKYLFRKEGQNVTLSCEQNLNHDAMYWYRQDPGQGLRLIYYSQIVNDFQKGDIAEGYSVSREKKESFPLTVTSAQKNPTAFYLCASSIGHNNEQFFGPGTRLTVL.

At least ten counts were recorded for this clonotype. J is TRBJ2-7 and V is TRBV5-1; the D gene is possibly TRBD2 (6 bases). The CDR3 has 15 residues. Germline V gene lookup returns CDR1 SGHRS and CDR2 YFSETQ. Between the trimmed V and J ends, which lost 4 bases and 0 bases, there was a span of 14 bases. In DNA, the CDR3 is TGCGCCAGCAGCGGGGGACTGATGAGCTCCTACGAGCAGTACTTC. The encoded protein is CASSGGLMSSYEQYF. The entire variable domain, with the rest obtained from reference TRBV5-1 and TRBJ2-7, is as follows: KAGVTQTPRYLIKTRGQQVTLSCSPISGHRSVSWYQQTPGQGLQFLFEYFSETQRNKGNFPGRFSGRQFSNSRSEMNVSTLELGDSALYLCASSGGLMSSYEQYFGPGTRLTVT.

The rearrangement joins TRBV28 to TRBJ2-7, with TRBD2 identical over 9 bases. V gave up 6 bases and J gave up 4 bases; unmatched junction bases: 4. This CDR3 comprises 13 residues. Germline assignment: CDR1 MDHEN and CDR2 SYDVKM. CDR3: CASRRTSVYEQYF. CDR3 in DNA: TGTGCCAGCAGACGGACTAGCGTTTACGAGCAGTACTTC.

The chain links TRBV6-5 to TRBJ2-7; 8 positions agree with TRBD2. This CDR3 region has 16 residues. Germline V gene sequence: CDR1 MNHEY, CDR2 SVGAGI. V trimming: 4 bases; J trimming: 6 bases; junction bases outside the gene matches: 14. DNA of the CDR3: TGTGCCAGCAGTTCGCTAACCGGGACTAGACCCATCGAGCAGTACTTC. Translation gives CASSSLTGTRPIEQYF.

This clonotype was seen only a few times. The gene calls are TRBV13 and TRBJ2-5; D is perhaps TRBD1 or TRBD2 (6 bases each). This CDR3 contains 14 residues. The V end was cut by 2 bases, the J end by 5 bases, with 12 bases between. The germline V gene has CDR1 PRHDT and CDR2 FYEKMQ (reference sequence). CDR3 DNA sequence: TGTGCCAGCAGCTTACAGGGGAGGAGGGAGACCCAGTACTTC. This gives the protein CASSLQGRRETQYF.

This clonotype showed up just a few times. The genes are TRBV28 and TRBJ2-7; 7 bases align to TRBD2. V trimming: 7 bases; J trimming: 6 bases; junction bases outside the gene matches: 12. This CDR3 has 14 residues. The germline gives CDR1 MDHEN, CDR2 SYDVKM. The CDR3 DNA reads TGTGCCAGCATTGCACGACTAGCTTCATCCGAGCAGTACTTC. As protein: CASIARLASSEQYF.

Concerning this clonotype: A much larger clone sits a single nucleotide away, making a read error possible. Lacking the conserved final phenylalanine or tryptophan, this CDR3 likely reflects a read error. The chain uses TRBV30 and TRBJ1-1; 9 positions match TRBD1. Unmatched junction bases numbered 4, after V lost 3 bases and J lost 5 bases. Germline values: CDR1 GTSNPN, CDR2 SVGIG (reference sequence). This CDR3 has 13 residues. The DNA of the CDR3 is TGTGCCTGGAGGGACAGGGGAAGGACTGAAGCTTTCCTT. Translating it yields CAWRDRGRTEAFL.

This clonotype was observed at least ten times. The chain joins TRBV6-1 to TRBJ2-7; 15 bases line up with TRBD2. This CDR3 is built from 17 residues. CDR1 is MNHNS and CDR2 is SASEGT in the germline V gene. Trimming cost V 6 bases and J 0 bases; bases outside gene matches: 6. CDR3: CASRSGLAGGGSYEQYF. The CDR3 DNA is TGTGCCAGCAGATCGGGACTAGCGGGAGGAGGCTCCTACGAGCAGTACTTC.

This clonotype has just a few counts. J is TRBJ1-2 and V is TRBV7-2, with a weak D call TRBD1 (5 bases). The CDR3 spans 13 residues. Between the trimmed V and J ends, which lost 1 base and 8 bases, there was a span of 11 bases. Germline assignment: CDR1 SGHTA and CDR2 FQGNSA. CDR3 in DNA: TGTGCCAGCAGCTTAGAGGAGGGGCGAGGCTACACCTTC. Amino acid sequence: CASSLEEGRGYTF.

This clonotype was detected a few times. The genes are TRBV20-1 and TRBJ2-2; 11 nucleotides line up with TRBD2. V was pared by 1 base and J by 6 bases, with 10 bases of the junction left unmatched. The CDR3 is made up of 17 amino acids. Germline V CDR1 and CDR2: DFQATT, SNEGSKA (reference sequence). The CDR3: CSARGVAGGPWAGELFF. In DNA, the CDR3 is TGCAGTGCTAGAGGGGTAGCGGGAGGGCCTTGGGCCGGGGAGCTGTTTTTT.

The CDR3 spells CAIAGTAQEKLFF. CDR3 DNA sequence: TGTGCCATCGCCGGGACAGCCCAGGAAAAACTGTTTTTT. The chain uses TRBV6-1 and TRBJ1-4; 7 bases match TRBD1. The CDR3 is made up of 13 amino acids. From germline, CDR1 is MNHNS and CDR2 SASEGT. The trim removed 10 bases at V and 8 bases at J, leaving 10 bases unmatched.

In its sample, this clonotype was seen once. DNA for the CDR3: TGCGCCAGCAGCCTTGGACAGGGGACGACCTACGAGCAGTACTTC. Protein product: CASSLGQGTTYEQYF. The rearrangement joins TRBV5-1 to TRBJ2-7; 9 positions agree with TRBD1. The germline gives CDR1 SGHRS, CDR2 YFSETQ. V was clipped by 4 bases and J by 2 bases; unmatched bases: 7. The CDR3 runs to 15 residues. Together with reference TRBV5-1 and TRBJ2-7, the CDR3 gives the full variable domain: KAGVTQTPRYLIKTRGQQVTLSCSPISGHRSVSWYQQTPGQGLQFLFEYFSETQRNKGNFPGRFSGRQFSNSRSEMNVSTLELGDSALYLCASSLGQGTTYEQYFGPGTRLTVT.

This clonotype was counted a few times. A single base separates this from a much larger clone, so it may be a read error. CDR3 coding DNA: TGCAGTGCCAACCGGGCCAGGGCGGGCACAGATACGCAGTATTTT. Translation: CSANRARAGTDTQYF. The rearrangement joins TRBV20-1 to TRBJ2-3, with D perhaps matching TRBD1 (5 bases). CDR1 and CDR2 (germline): DFQATT, SNEGSKA (reference sequence). The V gene lost 6 bases and the J gene lost 1 base, with 17 bases spanning the gap. The CDR3 is 15 amino acids.

V and J are TRBV2 and TRBJ2-5; D unclear. From germline, CDR1 is SNHLY and CDR2 FYNNEI. The CDR3 is 13 residues long. Trimming left V 1 base short and J 5 bases short, with 8 bases between. The chain's CDR3 is CASSEVGVETQYF. The CDR3 DNA reads as TGTGCCAGCAGTGAAGTTGGGGTTGAGACCCAGTACTTC.

This clonotype was detected a few times. The V and J genes are TRBV24-1 and TRBJ1-1; the D is unclear. V dropped 1 base and J dropped 1 base, with 9 bases sitting between them. The CDR3 covers 15 residues. Germline CDR1 reads KGHDR; CDR2 reads SFDVKD. CDR3 in amino acids: CATSDLVWTNTEAFF. DNA of the CDR3: TGTGCCACCAGTGATTTAGTCTGGACGAACACTGAAGCTTTCTTT.

Comment on this clonotype: A much larger clonotype is one base distant, so this may be a read error. The chain recombines TRBV30 with TRBJ1-1; perhaps TRBD1 as D (6 bases). This CDR3 is built from 13 residues. Between the trimmed V and J ends, which lost 4 bases and 1 base, there was a span of 10 bases. CDR1 and CDR2 from the germline V gene are GTSNPN and SVGIG (reference sequence). Here the CDR3 DNA reads TGTGCCTGGACTGGACAGCCGAACACTGAAGCTTTCTTT. Translating it yields CAWTGQPNTEAFF.

The rearrangement joins TRBV29-1 to TRBJ2-1, with TRBD2 identical over 11 bases. Looked up from germline, CDR1 is SQVTM and CDR2 is ANQGSEA. This CDR3 has 14 residues. V lost 6 bases to trimming and J lost 2 bases; unmatched junction nucleotides: 3. Here the CDR3 reads CSVDSGRAYNEQFF. In DNA, the CDR3 is TGCAGCGTCGATAGCGGGAGGGCCTACAATGAGCAGTTCTTC.

This clonotype was observed a few times. The rearrangement links TRBV28 to TRBJ1-2; unclear D gene. V lost 4 bases to trimming and J lost 2 bases, with 14 bases between them. The CDR3 length is 15 residues. Germline CDR1 MDHEN, CDR2 SYDVKM. As DNA, the CDR3 is TGTGCCAGCAGTTATGACGGGAGGTTGAACTATGGCTACACCTTC. Translation gives CASSYDGRLNYGYTF.

The V and J genes are TRBV3-1 and TRBJ2-7; tentatively, D is TRBD2 (6 bases). Per the germline V gene, CDR1 is LGHDT and CDR2 is YNNKEL (reference sequence). The CDR3 sequence is 16 residues long. V was clipped by 0 bases and J by 6 bases, with 18 bases between them. This chain's CDR3 is CASSQDGGDGVGEQYF. CDR3 DNA sequence: TGTGCCAGCAGCCAAGACGGAGGGGATGGGGTCGGCGAGCAGTACTTC.